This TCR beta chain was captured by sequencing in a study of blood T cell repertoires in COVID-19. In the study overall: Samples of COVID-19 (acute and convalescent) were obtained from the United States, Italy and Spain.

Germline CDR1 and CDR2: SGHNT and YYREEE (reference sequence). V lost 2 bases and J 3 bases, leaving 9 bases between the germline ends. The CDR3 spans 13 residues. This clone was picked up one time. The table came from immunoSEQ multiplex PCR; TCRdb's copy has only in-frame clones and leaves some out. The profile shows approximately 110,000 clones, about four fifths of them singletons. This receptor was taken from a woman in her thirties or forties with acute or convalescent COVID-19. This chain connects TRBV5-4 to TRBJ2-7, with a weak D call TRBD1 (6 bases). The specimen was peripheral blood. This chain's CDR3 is CASSLPQGYEQYF. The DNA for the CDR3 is TGTGCCAGCAGCTTACCACAGGGCTACGAGCAGTACTTC. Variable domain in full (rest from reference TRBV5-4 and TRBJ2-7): ETGVTQSPTHLIKTRGQQVTLRCSSQSGHNTVSWYQQALGQGPQFIFQYYREEENGRGNFPPRFSGLQFPNYSSELNVNALELDDSALYLCASSLPQGYEQYFGPGTRLTVT.